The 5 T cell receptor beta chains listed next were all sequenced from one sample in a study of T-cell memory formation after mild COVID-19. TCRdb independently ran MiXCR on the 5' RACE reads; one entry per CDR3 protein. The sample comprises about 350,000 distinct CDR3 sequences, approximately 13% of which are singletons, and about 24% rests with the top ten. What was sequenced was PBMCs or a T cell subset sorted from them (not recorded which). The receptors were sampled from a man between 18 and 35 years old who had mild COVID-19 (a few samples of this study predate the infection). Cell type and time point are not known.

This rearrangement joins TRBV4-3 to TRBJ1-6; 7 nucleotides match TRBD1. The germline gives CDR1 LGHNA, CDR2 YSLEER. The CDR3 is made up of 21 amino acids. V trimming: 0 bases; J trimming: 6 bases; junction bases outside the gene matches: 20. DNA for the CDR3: TGCGCCAGCAGCCAAGATAAGGGTAGGAGGGGGCCCGAGGGACTTAATTCACCCCTCCACTTT. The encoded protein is CASSQDKGRRGPEGLNSPLHF.

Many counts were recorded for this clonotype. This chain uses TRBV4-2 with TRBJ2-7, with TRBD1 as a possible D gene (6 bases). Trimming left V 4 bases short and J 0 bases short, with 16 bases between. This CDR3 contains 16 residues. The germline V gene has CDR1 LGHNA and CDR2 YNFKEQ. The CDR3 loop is CASSRLDSPSSYEQYF. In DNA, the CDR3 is TGTGCCAGCAGCCGCCTGGACAGCCCTAGCTCCTACGAGCAGTACTTC.

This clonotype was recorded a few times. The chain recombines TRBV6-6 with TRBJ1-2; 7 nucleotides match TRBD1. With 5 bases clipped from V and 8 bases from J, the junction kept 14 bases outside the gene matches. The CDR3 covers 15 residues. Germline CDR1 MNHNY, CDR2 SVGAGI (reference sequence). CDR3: CASSRPGTADWGYTF. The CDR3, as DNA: TGTGCCAGCAGTCGGCCCGGGACAGCGGATTGGGGCTACACCTTC.

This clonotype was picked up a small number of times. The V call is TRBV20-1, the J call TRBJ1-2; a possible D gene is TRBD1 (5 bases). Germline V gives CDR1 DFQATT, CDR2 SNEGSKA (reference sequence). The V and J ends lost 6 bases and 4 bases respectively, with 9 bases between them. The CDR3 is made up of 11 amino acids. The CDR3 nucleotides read TGCAGTGCGTCCGACAGCTATGGCTACACCTTC. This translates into CSASDSYGYTF.

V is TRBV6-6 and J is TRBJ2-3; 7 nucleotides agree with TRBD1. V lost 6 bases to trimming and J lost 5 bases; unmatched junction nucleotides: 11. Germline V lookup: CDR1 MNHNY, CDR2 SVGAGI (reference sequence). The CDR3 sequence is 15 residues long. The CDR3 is CASSWDRDLRDTQYF. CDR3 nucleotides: TGTGCCAGCAGCTGGGACAGAGACTTGAGAGATACGCAGTATTTT.